The 2 T cell receptor beta chains given below trace back to one sample, sequenced in a study of cytomegalovirus exposure and HLA in healthy donors. Researchers ran the PCR with 60 Vbeta and 13 Jbeta primers. Clones were sequenced by immunoSEQ multiplex PCR, and TCRdb holds only the in-frame ones, with some missing. Counted here are 100,000 to 150,000 clones, 74% occurring once; the ten biggest clones make up under 8.5%. The specimen sequenced was PBMCs. The source is a male donor in good health and CMV-seronegative.

There are a few counts of this clone. The chain carries TRBV2 and TRBJ1-5; D is uncertain. The CDR3 consists of 13 residues. V gave up 10 bases and J gave up 4 bases, with 14 bases separating them. The germline V gene has CDR1 SNHLY and CDR2 FYNNEI. The CDR3 sequence is CATHEELNQPQHF. The CDR3 DNA reads as TGTGCCACCCACGAGGAGCTGAATCAGCCCCAGCATTTT.

The V call is TRBV5-1, the J call TRBJ1-1; a possible D gene is TRBD1 (5 bases). This CDR3 region has 14 residues. Trimming removed 1 base at V and 4 bases at J, with 11 bases between. Germline CDR1 and CDR2: SGHRS and YFSETQ. CDR3 region: CASSLLRQPTEAFF. The CDR3 nucleotides are TGCGCCAGCAGCTTGCTCCGACAGCCCACTGAAGCTTTCTTT. Looking up the rest from reference TRBV5-1 and TRBJ1-1 gives the full variable domain: KAGVTQTPRYLIKTRGQQVTLSCSPISGHRSVSWYQQTPGQGLQFLFEYFSETQRNKGNFPGRFSGRQFSNSRSEMNVSTLELGDSALYLCASSLLRQPTEAFFGQGTRLTVV.